The clone carrying this TCR beta chain was seen more than once but under ten times. The record originates from a study of regulatory T cells in long-lasting Graves disease. To make TCR beta libraries, researchers used iRepertoire HTBI primers and Arm-PCR of CDR3 regions. TCRdb recomputed calls from the multiplex PCR reads with MiXCR, one row per CDR3 protein. The sample lists about 540,000 distinct CDR3 sequences; about 13% were seen once. Time point specified: newly diagnosed GD, antithyroid drugs for less than 3 months. Preparation of the TCR library used RNA extracted from PBMCs. The germline gives CDR1 SGHTA, CDR2 FQGNSA. The CDR3 totals 16 residues. The trim removed 2 bases at V and 2 bases at J, leaving 6 bases unmatched. The same data also went into a second study, on T cells in Graves' hyperthyroidism and ophthalmopathy. According to that study: Most clonotypes expanded in the thyroid (above 0.001) were also present in blood.

This sequence joins TRBV7-2 and TRBJ2-1; 7 bases map to TRBD2. The specimen was peripheral blood mononuclear cells (PBMCs), collected at new diagnosis, from a patient treated with antithyroid drugs. This sequence originates from a man aged 25-45 years with Graves disease. The CDR3 region has the DNA TGTGCCAGCAGCTTAACCACTAGCGCCACCTACAATGAGCAGTTCTTC. This translates into CASSLTTSATYNEQFF. Together with reference TRBV7-2 and TRBJ2-1, the CDR3 gives the full variable domain: GAGVSQSPSNKVTEKGKDVELRCDPISGHTALYWYRQSLGQGLEFLIYFQGNSAPDKSGLPSDRFSAERTGGSVSTLTIQRTQQEDSAVYLCASSLTTSATYNEQFFGPGTRLTVL.